This is a list of T cell receptor beta chains from one sample in a study of cytomegalovirus exposure and HLA in healthy donors. Clones were sequenced by immunoSEQ multiplex PCR, and TCRdb holds only the in-frame ones, with some missing. The data contain under 200,000 clones, 75% to 85% of them singletons. Sequencing was performed on PBMCs. Receptor source: a male donor in good health and CMV-seropositive. The CDR3 runs from the conserved cysteine through the conserved F or W. The D gene is left open where the match is weak. The size of a clone is reported for some rows only, either as once, few or many, or as a class for expanded clones.

>.|TRBV7-9|TRBJ1-1|.
TGTGCCAGCAGCGGTCAACAGGGAACTGAAGCTTTCTTT
CASSGQQGTEAFF
>.|TRBV9|TRBJ2-7|.
TGTGCCAGCAGCGTAGGTGTGAACAGTCCCGAGCAGTACTTC
CASSVGVNSPEQYF
>TRBD1|TRBV25-1|TRBJ2-1|.
TGTGCCAGCAGTGCTGCCGGGACAGGGGCTCGCAATGAGCAGTTCTTC
CASSAAGTGARNEQFF
>.|TRBV7-6|TRBJ1-1|.
TGTGCCAGCAGCTTGACAGGAGAAGCTTTCTTT
CASSLTGEAFF
>TRBD1|TRBV6-6|TRBJ1-6|.
TGTGCCAGCAGTGGCGGGACAGGTCGTGGTTCACCCCTCCACTTT
CASSGGTGRGSPLHF
>.|TRBV27|TRBJ1-1|once
TGTGCCAGCAGTTTACCAAAAAGAGGGAGCCGGAGGATGAACACTGAAGCTTTCTTT
CASSLPKRGSRRMNTEAFF
>TRBD1|TRBV30|TRBJ1-6|.
TGTGCCTGGAGTAGGGACAGCGCTTTCTCCTATAATTCACCCCTCCACTTT
CAWSRDSAFSYNSPLHF
>.|TRBV28|TRBJ2-7|few
TGTGCCACAGGGCCCTTCTCCTACGAGCAGTACTTC
CATGPFSYEQYF
>TRBD2|TRBV4-3|TRBJ2-1|.
TGCGCCAGCAGCCATCACAAGCGGGGGGTCATCGATGAGCAGTTCTTC
CASSHHKRGVIDEQFF
>.|TRBV13|TRBJ1-2|.
TGTGCCAGCAGCCCAGGGTCCGACTATGGCTACACCTTC
CASSPGSDYGYTF
>.|TRBV10-3|TRBJ1-1|few
TGTGCCATCAGGGATCCGGGACATCCTACTGAAGCTTTCTTT
CAIRDPGHPTEAFF